The TCR beta chain under discussion was sequenced for a study of T cells after posttransplantation cyclophosphamide. Germline values: CDR1 SGHAT, CDR2 FQDESV (reference sequence). CDR3 size: 19 residues. The ends lost 5 bases at V and 1 base at J; junction bases unmatched: 13. As concerns this clone: The antigen is unknown.

Sequenced by immunoSEQ multiplex PCR; TCRdb stores in-frame clones only, minus some. Of fewer than 7,000 clones in the sample, roughly 92% were seen once. Cyclophosphamide on days +3 and +4 followed busulfan-fludarabine conditioning and a marrow graft. Study results and caveats: Later blood repertoires were often dominated by clones from the donor CD8+ memory compartment. Recipient CMV seropositivity and CMV reactivation strongly tracked TRB clonality.

Sequenced here: CD8+ T cells sorted from blood, sampled after allogeneic stem cell transplant with posttransplant cyclophosphamide. The receptor was isolated from a male patient between 60 and 69 years old who received an allogeneic stem cell transplant from a related donor and was CMV-positive. The graft donor may have given rise to some T cells. The genes are TRBV11-1 and TRBJ2-6; 8 bases align to TRBD1. CDR3 region: CASSPSLDRARSGANVLTF. The CDR3 region has the DNA TGTGCCAGCAGCCCCTCCCTGGACAGGGCTCGGTCTGGGGCCAACGTCCTGACTTTC. Full variable domain (outside the CDR3, taken from reference TRBV11-1 and TRBJ2-6): EAEVAQSPRYKITEKSQAVAFWCDPISGHATLYWYRQILGQGPELLVQFQDESVVDDSQLPKDRFSAERLKGVDSTLKIQPAELGDSAMYLCASSPSLDRARSGANVLTFGAGSRLTVL.